Shown below are 13 T cell receptor beta chains from a single sample sequenced in a study of low-dose radiotherapy and immunotherapy resistance in tumors. First-strand cDNA used TRAV- and TRBV-specific primers, covering alpha and beta chains. TCR amplification ran 15 to 20 PCR cycles using constant-region and V-primer adapter primers. TCRdb reanalysed the reads using MiXCR and keeps one entry per CDR3 protein. The sample carries about 82,000 distinct CDR3 sequences, 18% recorded once. As to time point: before trial treatment. The sequences come from PBMCs, collected before treatment. The receptors shown here come from a male donor with prostate cancer.

The chain has TRBV7-3 and TRBJ1-1, with 7 bases fitting TRBD1. The J segment lost 4 bases and the V segment lost 5 bases, leaving 7 bases of the junction unmatched. Germline V lookup: CDR1 SGHTA, CDR2 FQGTGA. The CDR3 has 14 residues. The CDR3 region has the DNA TGTGCCAGCAGCCCAGGGGGTGTGGGCACTGAAGCTTTCTTT. This codes for CASSPGGVGTEAFF.

There are many counts of this clonotype. Here the CDR3 DNA reads TGTGCCAGCAGTTTAATTCAGAACACCGGGGAGCTGTTTTTT. The encoded protein is CASSLIQNTGELFF. The chain employs TRBV28 and TRBJ2-2; D is unresolved. This CDR3 is 14 amino acids long. The germline V gene has CDR1 MDHEN and CDR2 SYDVKM. The germline V and J ends were trimmed by 2 bases and 1 base, with 5 bases remaining between them. The whole variable domain, filled in from reference TRBV28 and TRBJ2-2, reads DVKVTQSSRYLVKRTGEKVFLECVQDMDHENMFWYRQDPGLGLRLIYFSYDVKMKEKGDIPEGYSVSREKKERFSLILESASTNQTSMYLCASSLIQNTGELFFGEGSRLTVL.

This clonotype was found many times. The chain combines TRBV7-6 with TRBJ2-7, with D uncertain. The V end was cut by 1 base, the J end by 2 bases, with 9 bases between. Germline CDR1 is SGHVS and CDR2 is FNYEAQ. The CDR3 is 14 residues long. The chain's CDR3 is CASSLGQRAYEQYF. In nucleotides, the CDR3 is TGTGCCAGCAGCTTAGGGCAGCGCGCCTACGAGCAGTACTTC.

In its sample, this clonotype was seen many times. The rearrangement links TRBV5-1 to TRBJ2-1; 12 bases map to TRBD2. CDR3 length: 17 residues. Germline CDR1 and CDR2: SGHRS and YFSETQ. The V segment lost 0 bases and the J segment 7 bases; nucleotides outside the gene matches: 8. The CDR3 is CASSLGVTSGSRNEQFF. CDR3 bases: TGCGCCAGCAGCTTGGGGGTGACTAGCGGGAGTCGAAATGAGCAGTTCTTC.

The sample holds many counts of this clonotype. The genes are TRBV9 and TRBJ1-2; D might be TRBD1 (6 bases). The V end was cut by 2 bases, the J end by 3 bases, with 11 bases between. In germline, CDR1 is SGDLS, CDR2 YYNGEE. There are 14 residues in the CDR3. CDR3 coding DNA: TGTGCCAGCAGCGTCTGGGACACGGACTATGGCTACACCTTC. Amino acid sequence: CASSVWDTDYGYTF.

Concerning this clonotype: This is likely an artifact of a read error, given a far larger clone one base away. The V gene is TRBV27, the J gene TRBJ2-7; 8 bases match TRBD1. The V gene's germline CDR1 is MNHEY and CDR2 SMNVEV (reference sequence). With 4 bases clipped from V and 7 bases from J, the junction kept 15 bases outside the gene matches. This CDR3 has 16 amino acids. The CDR3 loop is CASSYFPGQEYNEQYF. DNA for the CDR3: TGTGCCAGCAGTTACTTCCCGGGACAGGAGTACAATGAGCAGTACTTC.

This clonotype was recorded at least ten times. The rearrangement joins TRBV7-9 to TRBJ2-7, with a weak D call TRBD1 (6 bases). CDR1 SEHNR and CDR2 FQNEAQ come from the germline V gene (reference sequence). V lost 5 bases and J 1 base, leaving 27 bases between the germline ends. There are 19 residues in the CDR3. The CDR3 loop reads CASSPYGRPGADVSYEQYF. In DNA form, the CDR3 reads TGTGCCAGCAGCCCCTATGGTCGGCCAGGGGCGGATGTATCCTACGAGCAGTACTTC.

This clonotype was found many times. This chain joins TRBV7-9 and TRBJ1-1, with D perhaps matching TRBD1 (5 bases). The CDR3 consists of 14 residues. With 6 bases removed from V and 1 base from J, the gap between germline ends came to 12 bases. The V gene's germline CDR1 is SEHNR and CDR2 FQNEAQ (reference sequence). The CDR3 DNA sequence: TGTGCCAGCAGACACGATACAGGGAACACTGAAGCTTTCTTT. Protein sequence: CASRHDTGNTEAFF.

This clonotype occurred many times. The chain recombines TRBV12-3 or TRBV12-4 with TRBJ1-2; a possible D gene is TRBD1 (5 bases). The CDR3 has 15 amino acids. Deletions cut 6 bases from V and 6 bases from J, with 20 bases between. The CDR3 nucleotides are TGTGCCAGCAGCGTCCAACGTGGGGGGGGTCATGGCTACACCTTC. As protein: CASSVQRGGGHGYTF.

The sample holds many counts of this clonotype. J is TRBJ1-1 and V is TRBV7-9, with a weak D call TRBD1 (5 bases). Germline V gene data show CDR1 as SEHNR and CDR2 as FQNEAQ (reference sequence). This CDR3 has 16 residues. Trimming removed 5 bases at V and 1 base at J, with 17 bases between. CDR3 nucleotides: TGTGCCAGCAGCGGAGCTCCGGGTAGGGGGAACACTGAAGCTTTCTTT. It encodes CASSGAPGRGNTEAFF.

Of note for this clonotype: A single base is all that separates this from a far larger clone, so a read error is likely. The chain employs TRBV6-6 and TRBJ2-7; the match to TRBD1 covers 9 bases. This CDR3 contains 13 residues. From germline, CDR1 is MNHNY and CDR2 SVGAGI (reference sequence). This chain's CDR3 is CGSVGQGYYEQYF. DNA of the CDR3: TGTGGCAGCGTGGGACAGGGTTATTACGAGCAGTACTTC.

This clonotype occurred many times. The rearrangement uses TRBV11-1 and TRBJ1-1; D gene ambiguous. Trimming took off 1 base at V and 1 base at J, with 7 bases between the two ends. The CDR3 is 14 residues long. The germline V gene encodes CDR1 SGHAT and CDR2 FQDESV (reference sequence). CDR3 amino acids: CASSLVGKNTEAFF. CDR3 nucleotide sequence: TGTGCCAGCAGCTTAGTGGGGAAGAACACTGAAGCTTTCTTT.

This clonotype occurred many times. DNA of the CDR3: TGTGCCAGCAGCCAAGACGCGGGAGGGCGGCCCGGGCAGTTCTTC. Protein sequence: CASSQDAGGRPGQFF. The rearrangement joins TRBV14 to TRBJ2-1; TRBD2 matches 9 bases. The CDR3 has 15 residues. Germline lookup yields CDR1 SGHDN and CDR2 FVKESK. The V segment lost 0 bases and the J segment 12 bases; nucleotides outside the gene matches: 9.